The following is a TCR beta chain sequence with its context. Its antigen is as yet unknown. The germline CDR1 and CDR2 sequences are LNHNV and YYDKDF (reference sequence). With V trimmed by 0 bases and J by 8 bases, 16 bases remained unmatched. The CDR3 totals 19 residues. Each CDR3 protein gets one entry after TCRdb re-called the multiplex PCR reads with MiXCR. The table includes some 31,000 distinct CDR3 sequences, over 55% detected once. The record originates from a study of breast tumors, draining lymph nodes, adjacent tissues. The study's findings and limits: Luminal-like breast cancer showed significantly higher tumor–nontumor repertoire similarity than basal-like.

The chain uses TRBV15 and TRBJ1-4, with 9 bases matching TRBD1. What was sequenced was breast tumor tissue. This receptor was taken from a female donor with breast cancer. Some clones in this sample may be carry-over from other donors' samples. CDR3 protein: CATSRDFGGQGGSDEKLFF. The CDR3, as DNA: TGTGCCACCAGCAGAGATTTTGGGGGACAGGGAGGGTCAGACGAAAAACTGTTTTTT.